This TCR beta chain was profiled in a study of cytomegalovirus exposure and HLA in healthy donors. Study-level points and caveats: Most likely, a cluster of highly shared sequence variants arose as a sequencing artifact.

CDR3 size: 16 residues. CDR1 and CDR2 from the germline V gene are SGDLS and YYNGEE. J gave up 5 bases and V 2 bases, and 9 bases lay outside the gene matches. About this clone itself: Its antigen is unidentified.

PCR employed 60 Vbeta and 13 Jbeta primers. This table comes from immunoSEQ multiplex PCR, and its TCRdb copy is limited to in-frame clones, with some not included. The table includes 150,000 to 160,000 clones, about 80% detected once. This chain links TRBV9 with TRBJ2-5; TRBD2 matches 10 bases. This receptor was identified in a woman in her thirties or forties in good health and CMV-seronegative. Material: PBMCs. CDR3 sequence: CASSVLSGGAGETQYF. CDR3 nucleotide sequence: TGTGCCAGCAGCGTTTTAAGCGGGGGGGCCGGGGAGACCCAGTACTTC.